The sequence of this T cell receptor beta chain was determined in a study of beta chain features in type 1 diabetes listed by TCRdb under 2018. For the wider study: Mean age, gender distribution, total cell number and subset yield did not differ between patients and healthy donors. In the study, recently diagnosed type 1 diabetes patients and matched healthy donors were compared on the TCRB repertoires of their sorted circulating CD4+ T cell subsets. Across all samples, about 110 million sorted cells were examined, and cell number per subset correlated strongly with RNA yield. Regulatory and stem cell-like memory subsets were obtained from only 8 patients and about 8 healthy donors, while naive and central memory subsets were obtained from all 30 or so donors. What the study reported, not specific to this receptor: Only small numbers of individuals were included in the HLA sub-analyses, which left unresolved whether HLA type had any influence on TCRB rearrangement. At VDJ recombination sites, type 1 diabetes patients had fewer insertions and more deleted nucleotides, which implies abnormalities in thymic rearrangement. Naive, central memory and regulatory TCRB repertoires appeared more similar among patients than among healthy donors. A moderate but significant shortening of TCRB CDR3 length was observed in type 1 diabetes patients in all four CD4+ subsets. Because cDNA rather than genomic DNA was sequenced, highly expressing activated cells could have been over-represented, although no difference in activation and CD3 levels was found between groups. PCR might favor shorter templates, but patient and control samples were amplified and corrected together, so any skew would affect both groups equally.

Cut back by 6 bases and 2 bases, the V and J ends lie 11 bases apart. The CDR3 has 13 amino acids, counting the end cysteine and phenylalanine. The sequence is cut down to CDR3 DNA, 39 bases in frame from base 1. Looking up the germline V gene yields CDR1 SGHRS and CDR2 YFSETQ. Regarding this clone: This receptor's antigen is unknown. Base-call qualities are not available, and no considerably larger clone is one nucleotide away.

From each donor, a single peripheral blood sample of about 110 mL on average was drawn into heparinised tubes. A BD FACSAria II was used to sort naive, central memory, regulatory and stem cell-like memory CD4+ T cells with a panel that included CD45RO, CCR7, CD25, CD127, CD95 and CD27. All sorted populations exceeded 98% purity. PBMCs were isolated right away by Lymphoprep density gradient centrifugation and were stained directly, without culture. So that batch effects would be minimized, each experiment stained and sorted samples in pairs, pairing one healthy donor with one patient. The entire amount of isolated RNA was reverse transcribed using the High Capacity cDNA Reverse Transcription Kit, so the sequenced TCRB transcripts were expressed ones. Deep immunoSEQ sequencing was applied to naive, central memory and regulatory T cell samples, giving an average of about 3.7 million total reads per sample. Sorted cells were lysed in RLT buffer and RNA was extracted with DNase-treated RNeasy Micro or Mini kits, depending on cell number. To prevent cross-contamination, every cell subset was processed on its own, while patient and healthy donor samples were processed together. Using the immunoSEQ multiplex PCR, TCRB sequences were amplified from cDNA into 87-bp fragments spanning the CDR3 region. Sequencing of the amplicons was done on the Illumina HiSeq platform. In the original analysis: Synthetic template baselines were used to correct PCR bias computationally, reads within Hamming distance 2 were collapsed, and singletons that could not be merged were discarded. Reads were aligned against IMGT to assign V, D and J genes, CDR3 length and insertions or deletions at six rearrangement sites. Within each subset, clonotype counts were normalized to sorted cell number, and only after that were true diversity and Gini coefficients computed with the tcR R package. Repertoire sharing was quantified using the overlap coefficient calculated on TCRB nucleotide sequences. The table comes from immuneACCESS by way of TCRdb, which keeps in-frame sequences with V and J called. Part of the clones is missing from these tables; in studies checked, under half for an unresolved V gene and the rest for unknown reasons. V, J and clone size are taken as reported in that table, and D and trimming were inferred from the DNA itself. This sample comprises about 190,000 clones, 6.5% to 8.5% of them detected only once. 0.5% of the sample goes to the ten largest clones.

The receptor was derived from a man aged 18 to 29 with type 1 diabetes. The rearrangement joined TRBV5-1 to TRBJ1-1, with the D segment identity uncertain. Sequences were obtained from central memory CD4+ T cells from blood. The CDR3 protein sequence reads: CASKEQINTEAFF. The nucleotide sequence reads TGCGCCAGCAAGGAACAGATTAACACTGAAGCTTTCTTT.